The source of this TCR beta chain is a study of blood T cell repertoires in COVID-19. Overall study context: The United States, Italy and Spain supplied acute and convalescent COVID-19 samples. T cells, B-cell-depleted T cells, or PBMCs supplied cDNA or gDNA.

Participants had their cohort set by participant-reported clinical history. CDR1 MNHNY and CDR2 SVGAGI come from the germline V gene (reference sequence). V lost 5 bases and J lost 9, with 17 bases in between. The CDR3 length is 14 residues. The method was immunoSEQ multiplex PCR; TCRdb's version includes in-frame clones alone and lacks a portion of them. This sample has about 270,000 clones, with roughly 85% found just once. The sequencing input was PBMCs or T cells enriched from blood (not recorded which). This chain connects TRBV6-6 to TRBJ1-5, with a weak D call TRBD1 (6 bases). The TCR sequence derives from a woman aged 45-65 years with acute COVID-19. The CDR3 nucleotides read TGTGCCAGCAGTCAAGGGGGGGGTTATCGGCCCCAGCATTTT. It yields the protein CASSQGGGYRPQHF.